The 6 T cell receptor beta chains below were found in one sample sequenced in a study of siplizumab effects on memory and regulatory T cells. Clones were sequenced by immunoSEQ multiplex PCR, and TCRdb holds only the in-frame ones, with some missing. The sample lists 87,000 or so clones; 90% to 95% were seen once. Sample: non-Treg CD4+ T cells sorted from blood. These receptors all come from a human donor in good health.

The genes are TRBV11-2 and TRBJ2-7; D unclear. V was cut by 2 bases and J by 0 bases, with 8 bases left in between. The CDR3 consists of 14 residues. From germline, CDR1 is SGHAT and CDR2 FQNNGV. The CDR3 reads CASSLSALSYEQYF. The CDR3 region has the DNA TGTGCCAGCAGCTTAAGTGCCCTCTCCTACGAGCAGTACTTC. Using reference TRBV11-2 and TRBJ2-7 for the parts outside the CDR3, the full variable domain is EAGVAQSPRYKIIEKRQSVAFWCNPISGHATLYWYQQILGQGPKLLIQFQNNGVVDDSQLPKDRFSAERLKGVDSTLKIQPAKLEDSAVYLCASSLSALSYEQYFGPGTRLTVT.

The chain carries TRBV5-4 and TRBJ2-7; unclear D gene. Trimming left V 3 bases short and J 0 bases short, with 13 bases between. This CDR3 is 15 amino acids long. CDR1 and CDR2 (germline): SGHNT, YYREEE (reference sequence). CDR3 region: CASSSKQMGSYEQYF. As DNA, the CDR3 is TGTGCCAGCAGCTCGAAACAGATGGGCTCCTACGAGCAGTACTTC.

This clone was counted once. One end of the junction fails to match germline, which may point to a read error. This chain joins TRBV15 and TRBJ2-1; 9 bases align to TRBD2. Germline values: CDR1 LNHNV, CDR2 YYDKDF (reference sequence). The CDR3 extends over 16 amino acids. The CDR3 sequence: CATLPGRGGSNNEQFF. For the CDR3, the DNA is TGTGCCACGCTACCTGGGCGGGGGGGCTCCAACAATGAGCAGTTCTTC.

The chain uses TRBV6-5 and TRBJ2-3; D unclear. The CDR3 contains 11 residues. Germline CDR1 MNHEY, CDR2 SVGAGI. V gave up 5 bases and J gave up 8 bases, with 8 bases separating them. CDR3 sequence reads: CASSQSGTQYF. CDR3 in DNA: TGTGCCAGCAGTCAATCGGGTACGCAGTATTTT.

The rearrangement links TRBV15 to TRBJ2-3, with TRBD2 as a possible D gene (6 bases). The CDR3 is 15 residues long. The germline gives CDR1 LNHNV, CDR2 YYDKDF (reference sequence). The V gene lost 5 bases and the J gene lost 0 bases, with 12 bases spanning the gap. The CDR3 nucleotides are TGTGCCACCAGCTTACGACTAGAAAGCACAGATACGCAGTATTTT. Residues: CATSLRLESTDTQYF.

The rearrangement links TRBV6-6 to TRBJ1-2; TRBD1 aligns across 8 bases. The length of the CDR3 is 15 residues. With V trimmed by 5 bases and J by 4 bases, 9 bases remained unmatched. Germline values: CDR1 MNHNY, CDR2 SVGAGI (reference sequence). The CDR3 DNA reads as TGTGCCAGCAGTCCCGGACAGGGAGGTCTCTATGGCTACACCTTC. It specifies CASSPGQGGLYGYTF.